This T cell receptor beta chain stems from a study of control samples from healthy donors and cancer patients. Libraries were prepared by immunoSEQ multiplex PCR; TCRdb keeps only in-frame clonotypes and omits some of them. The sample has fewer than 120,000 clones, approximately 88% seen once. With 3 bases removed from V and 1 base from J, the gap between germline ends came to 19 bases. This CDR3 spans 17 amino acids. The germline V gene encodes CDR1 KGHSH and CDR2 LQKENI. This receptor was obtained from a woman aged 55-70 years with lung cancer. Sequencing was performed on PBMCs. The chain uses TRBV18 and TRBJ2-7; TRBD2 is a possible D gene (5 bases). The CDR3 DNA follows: TGTGCCAGCTCACCTCGGGCATCGCGGGCAGCGTCCTACGAGCAGTACTTC. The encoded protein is CASSPRASRAASYEQYF.